The 24 T cell receptor beta chains reported below all come from one sample, sequenced in a study of cytomegalovirus exposure and HLA in healthy donors. PCR employed 60 Vbeta and 13 Jbeta primers. Method: immunoSEQ multiplex PCR; TCRdb's copy keeps in-frame clones and lacks some. The data hold approximately 190,000 clones, with roughly 80% observed a single time. Sequencing was done on a sample of PBMCs. These receptors came from a woman younger than 30 in good health and CMV-seronegative.

The chain uses TRBV19 and TRBJ2-1; 11 bases fit TRBD1. The CDR3 spans 15 residues. Per the germline V gene, CDR1 is LNHDA and CDR2 is SQIVND (reference sequence). V shed 5 bases, J shed 8 bases, and the junction held 8 bases outside the gene matches. In DNA, the CDR3 is TGTGCCAGTAGTCCCCGGACAGGGGGCTTGGATGAGCAGTTCTTC. As protein: CASSPRTGGLDEQFF.

V is TRBV7-9 and J is TRBJ1-6, with 9 bases fitting TRBD1. The trim removed 3 bases at V and 6 bases at J, leaving 0 bases unmatched. The CDR3 sequence is 14 residues long. Germline CDR1 SEHNR, CDR2 FQNEAQ (reference sequence). The CDR3 coding sequence is TGTGCCAGCAGCTTGGACAGGGGTAATTCACCCCTCCACTTT. Its protein is CASSLDRGNSPLHF.

This chain links TRBV18 with TRBJ2-6; D is perhaps TRBD2 (5 bases). V was trimmed by 3 bases and J by 0 bases, leaving 15 bases between them. This CDR3 has 18 amino acids. CDR1 and CDR2 from the germline V gene are KGHSH and LQKENI. The CDR3 DNA follows: TGTGCCAGCTCACCGGTCGGGGTAGAATACTCTGGGGCCAACGTCCTGACTTTC. This gives the protein CASSPVGVEYSGANVLTF.

Concerning this clone itself: Other DNA sequences within the sample encode an identical CDR3. The chain combines TRBV7-9 with TRBJ1-5; 7 bases are shared with TRBD1. This CDR3 has 14 residues. Germline V gene data show CDR1 as SEHNR and CDR2 as FQNEAQ (reference sequence). Trimming removed 3 bases from V and 4 bases from J; junction bases left unmatched: 3. In DNA form, the CDR3 reads TGTGCCAGCAGCTTGGGACAGACTAATCAGCCCCAGCATTTT. Its translation: CASSLGQTNQPQHF.

The V and J genes are TRBV5-1 and TRBJ2-1, with 7 positions matching TRBD1. CDR1 is SGHRS, CDR2 YFSETQ, per germline. There are 17 residues in the CDR3. Trimming cost V 1 base and J 0 bases; bases outside gene matches: 7. CDR3 DNA: TGCGCCAGCAGCTTGCCCTTGGACAGGAGCTCCTACAATGAGCAGTTCTTC. Translated: CASSLPLDRSSYNEQFF.

CDR3 loop: CASSVEVAGFGNTIYF. For the CDR3, the DNA is TGTGCCAGCAGCGTAGAGGTGGCAGGGTTTGGAAACACCATATATTTT. The V call is TRBV9, the J call TRBJ1-3; a possible D gene is TRBD1 (5 bases). Germline-derived CDR1 and CDR2 are SGDLS and YYNGEE. Trimming took off 0 bases at V and 3 bases at J, with 13 bases between the two ends. The CDR3 runs 16 residues. The full variable domain, its missing parts supplied by reference TRBV9 and TRBJ1-3, is DSGVTQTPKHLITATGQRVTLRCSPRSGDLSVYWYQQSLDQGLQFLIQYYNGEERAKGNILERFSAQQFPDLHSELNLSSLELGDSALYFCASSVEVAGFGNTIYFGEGSWLTVV.

V usage is TRBV11-2 and J usage is TRBJ2-1; the match to TRBD2 covers 15 bases. This CDR3 is built from 16 residues. V was clipped by 6 bases and J by 3 bases; unmatched bases: 3. Germline CDR1 SGHAT, CDR2 FQNNGV. CDR3 amino acids: CASSLGLAGGYNEQFF. The CDR3 coding sequence is TGTGCCAGCAGTTTGGGACTAGCGGGGGGCTACAATGAGCAGTTCTTC.

This chain links TRBV5-4 with TRBJ2-1; TRBD2 matches 11 bases. This CDR3 spans 15 amino acids. The junction had 5 bases not matched to a gene; V was cut back by 2 bases and J by 7 bases. The germline gives CDR1 SGHNT, CDR2 YYREEE (reference sequence). Here the CDR3 reads CASSLLAGALNEQFF. The CDR3 DNA sequence: TGTGCCAGCAGCTTACTAGCGGGGGCCTTGAATGAGCAGTTCTTC.

V and J are TRBV2 and TRBJ2-2; 7 bases align to TRBD1. The V segment lost 3 bases and the J segment 1 base; nucleotides outside the gene matches: 5. This CDR3 has 16 residues. The germline gives CDR1 SNHLY, CDR2 FYNNEI. The CDR3 DNA is TGTGCCAGCAGTGAGGCAAGGGGGCAGAACACCGGGGAGCTGTTTTTT. Protein: CASSEARGQNTGELFF.

The rearrangement links TRBV20-1 to TRBJ1-2, with D unresolved. Germline loops: CDR1 DFQATT, CDR2 SNEGSKA (reference sequence). This CDR3 contains 11 residues. Trimming stripped 5 bases from V and 8 bases from J, with 12 bases between. CDR3 nucleotide sequence: TGCAGTGCTCCGCGAGGGAACGGCTACACCTTC. As protein: CSAPRGNGYTF.

This rearrangement joins TRBV28 to TRBJ1-4; 8 bases fit TRBD1. The CDR3 consists of 14 residues. Unmatched junction bases numbered 5, after V lost 3 bases and J lost 8 bases. Germline assignment: CDR1 MDHEN and CDR2 SYDVKM. In nucleotides, the CDR3 is TGTGCCAGCAGTTTGGACAGGGTAGCGGAAAAACTGTTTTTT. It specifies CASSLDRVAEKLFF.

This chain links TRBV30 with TRBJ2-1; 15 nucleotides match TRBD2. The CDR3 contains 20 residues. Per germline, CDR1 GTSNPN and CDR2 SVGIG (reference sequence). The trim removed 2 bases at V and 2 bases at J, leaving 13 bases unmatched. The CDR3 loop reads CAWSLLGQRTSGRAYNEQFF. The CDR3 nucleotides are TGTGCCTGGAGTCTCTTGGGGCAGAGGACTAGCGGGAGGGCCTACAATGAGCAGTTCTTC. The full variable domain, completed using reference TRBV30 and TRBJ2-1, is SQTIHQWPATLVQPVGSPLSLECTVEGTSNPNLYWYRQAAGRGLQLLFYSVGIGQISSEVPQNLSASRPQDRQFILSSKKLLLSDSGFYLCAWSLLGQRTSGRAYNEQFFGPGTRLTVL.

This sequence joins TRBV6-5 and TRBJ2-2; D uncertain. There are 14 residues in the CDR3. Germline V lookup: CDR1 MNHEY, CDR2 SVGAGI. V lost 5 bases to trimming and J lost 1 base, with 8 bases between them. The CDR3: CASSDHRNTGELFF. In DNA, the CDR3 is TGTGCCAGCAGTGACCACAGGAACACCGGGGAGCTGTTTTTT.

This clone occurred a few times. The chain has TRBV28 and TRBJ2-7; TRBD1 might be the D (6 bases). Germline CDR1 and CDR2: MDHEN and SYDVKM. V was cut by 6 bases and J by 2 bases, with 17 bases left in between. The CDR3 is made up of 15 amino acids. This CDR3 is CASRSDRNIPYEQYF. CDR3 nucleotide sequence: TGTGCCAGCAGGTCTGACAGGAATATTCCCTACGAGCAGTACTTC. Looking up the rest from reference TRBV28 and TRBJ2-7 gives the full variable domain: DVKVTQSSRYLVKRTGEKVFLECVQDMDHENMFWYRQDPGLGLRLIYFSYDVKMKEKGDIPEGYSVSREKKERFSLILESASTNQTSMYLCASRSDRNIPYEQYFGPGTRLTVT.

Notes on this clone: An end of the junction does not agree with germline; a read error may underlie this. CDR3 bases: TGTTCCAGCAGCTTAGAAATAGTCGTATCACCCCTCCACTTT. This gives the protein CSSSLEIVVSPLHF. The V call is TRBV7-9, the J call TRBJ1-6; D is undetermined. This CDR3 region has 14 residues. Germline lookup yields CDR1 SEHNR and CDR2 FQNEAQ (reference sequence).

This rearrangement joins TRBV5-1 to TRBJ1-1; possibly TRBD1 for D (6 bases). The V and J ends lost 2 bases and 3 bases respectively, with 11 bases between them. Germline CDR1 and CDR2: SGHRS and YFSETQ. The CDR3 is 14 amino acids. The CDR3 DNA reads TGCGCCAGCAGCTTCCGGGACACTTACACTGAAGCTTTCTTT. Amino acids: CASSFRDTYTEAFF.

The chain is built from TRBV7-8 and TRBJ2-7; TRBD1 matches 10 bases. The junction had 9 bases not matched to a gene; V was cut back by 6 bases and J by 4 bases. The CDR3 is made up of 15 amino acids. Germline lookup yields CDR1 SGHVS and CDR2 FQNEAQ. The CDR3 is CASRDRQGAGYEQYF. DNA for the CDR3: TGTGCCAGCAGGGACAGACAGGGGGCGGGGTACGAGCAGTACTTC.

The chain links TRBV6-6 to TRBJ2-5, with TRBD1 identical over 9 bases. This CDR3 comprises 15 residues. J gave up 0 bases and V 4 bases, and 3 bases lay outside the gene matches. Per germline, CDR1 MNHNY and CDR2 SVGAGI (reference sequence). As DNA, the CDR3 is TGTGCCAGCAGTTGGGGGACAGGGTACCAAGAGACCCAGTACTTC. Residues: CASSWGTGYQETQYF.

V usage is TRBV19 and J usage is TRBJ1-5, with TRBD1 identical over 7 bases. Germline CDR1 is LNHDA and CDR2 is SQIVND (reference sequence). With V trimmed by 3 bases and J by 6 bases, 11 bases remained unmatched. CDR3 length: 16 amino acids. The CDR3 nucleotides are TGTGCCAGTAGTATGGTAGGGGGCGAAGTGAGTCAGCCCCAGCATTTT. It is translated as CASSMVGGEVSQPQHF.

The chain is built from TRBV27 and TRBJ2-3; 9 bases are a match to TRBD2. Germline V lookup: CDR1 MNHEY, CDR2 SMNVEV (reference sequence). The CDR3 covers 14 residues. The ends lost 2 bases at V and 8 bases at J; junction bases unmatched: 5. The CDR3 DNA is TGTGCCAGCAGTTTAGCGGGGGGGCCCGCTACGCAGTATTTT. It codes for CASSLAGGPATQYF.

The chain links TRBV10-3 to TRBJ1-4; possibly TRBD1 for D (5 bases). Germline V lookup: CDR1 ENHRY, CDR2 SYGVKD. The CDR3 is 15 amino acids. V lost 0 bases to trimming and J lost 5 bases, with 10 bases between them. CDR3 nucleotide sequence: TGTGCCATCAGTGAGTCGGACAACGTCAATGAAAAACTGTTTTTT. Its protein product is CAISESDNVNEKLFF.

This clone was seen a single time. This chain links TRBV6-5 with TRBJ2-7, with D tentatively TRBD1 (8 bases). With 3 bases removed from V and 2 bases from J, the gap between germline ends came to 17 bases. Germline V gene lookup returns CDR1 MNHEY and CDR2 SVGAGI. The CDR3 length is 16 residues. The CDR3 sequence: CASSYDRGDRTYEQYF. The CDR3 nucleotides read TGTGCCAGCAGTTATGACCGGGGGGACAGGACCTACGAGCAGTACTTC.

The chain couples TRBV5-1 to TRBJ2-1, with TRBD1 matching over 7 bases. The V segment lost 7 bases and the J segment 4 bases; nucleotides outside the gene matches: 8. This CDR3 contains 14 residues. Germline-derived CDR1 and CDR2 are SGHRS and YFSETQ. Here the CDR3 reads CASSPGQSYNEQFF. The CDR3 DNA is TGCGCCAGCTCTCCGGGACAGAGTTACAATGAGCAGTTCTTC.

This chain uses TRBV4-1 with TRBJ2-7; possibly TRBD2 for D (7 bases). Trimming pared 0 bases from V and 0 bases from J, leaving 12 bases between. The germline gives CDR1 MGHRA, CDR2 YSYEKL. The CDR3 sequence is 16 residues long. The CDR3 reads CASSQDPGDYSYEQYF. For the CDR3, the DNA is TGCGCCAGCAGCCAAGATCCAGGGGACTACTCCTACGAGCAGTACTTC.